This entry lists 31 T cell receptor beta chains sequenced from one sample in a study of regulatory T cells in long-lasting Graves disease. Building of the TCR beta libraries involved iRepertoire HTBI primers and Arm-PCR of CDR3 regions. One entry per CDR3 protein results from TCRdb running MiXCR on the multiplex PCR reads. The sample lists 350,000 to 450,000 distinct CDR3 sequences, roughly 20% occurring once. Sample time point: persistent/refractory GD, antithyroid drugs over 5 years with positive TRAb. The TCR library was made from RNA that had been extracted from PBMCs in TRIzol. Sequenced here: peripheral blood mononuclear cells (PBMCs), sampled when the disease was refractory, from a patient treated with antithyroid drugs. These receptors came from a female donor with Graves disease.

The V and J genes are TRBV4-3 and TRBJ1-2; D is ambiguous. V was pared by 1 base and J by 0 bases, with 9 bases between. From germline, CDR1 is LGHNA and CDR2 YSLEER. This CDR3 region has 15 residues. CDR3 DNA sequence: TGCGCCAGCAGCCAAGTGGAAGCAGCTAACTATGGCTACACCTTC. Its protein is CASSQVEAANYGYTF.

This clonotype appeared many times. The CDR3 bases are TGCAGCGTTACGGACTCGAGGGCCTACGAGCAGTACTTC. Residues: CSVTDSRAYEQYF. V usage is TRBV29-1 and J usage is TRBJ2-7; tentatively, D is TRBD2 (5 bases). Germline CDR1 is SQVTM and CDR2 is ANQGSEA. CDR3 size: 13 residues. The V end lost 5 bases, the J end lost 2 bases, and 13 bases lay between the germline ends.

This clonotype has ten or more counts. CDR3 amino acids: CSARMTSGSSGTQYF. For the CDR3, the DNA is TGCAGTGCTAGAATGACTAGCGGGAGTTCAGGGACCCAGTACTTC. The rearrangement joins TRBV20-1 to TRBJ2-5, with 12 nucleotides matching TRBD2. Germline values: CDR1 DFQATT, CDR2 SNEGSKA (reference sequence). CDR3 length: 15 amino acids. V gave up 2 bases and J gave up 7 bases; unmatched junction bases: 8.

The rearrangement uses TRBV29-1 and TRBJ2-7; D may be TRBD2 (5 bases). The CDR3 loop spans 14 amino acids. The germline V gene encodes CDR1 SQVTM and CDR2 ANQGSEA. The V gene lost 6 bases and the J gene lost 2 bases, with 17 bases spanning the gap. The CDR3 reads CSVVNQDFPYEQYF. The CDR3 nucleotides are TGCAGCGTCGTGAACCAGGACTTCCCCTACGAGCAGTACTTC.

V usage is TRBV6-1 and J usage is TRBJ2-7; D gene unclear. From germline, CDR1 is MNHNS and CDR2 SASEGT. This CDR3 spans 11 amino acids. V was shortened by 8 bases and J by 2 bases, with 7 bases between the two germline ends. The CDR3 bases are TGTGCCAGCGCCCTAACCTACGAGCAGTACTTC. Encoded protein: CASALTYEQYF.

This clonotype has only a few counts. The rearrangement links TRBV20-1 to TRBJ2-7, with 8 nucleotides matching TRBD1. The V gene's germline CDR1 is DFQATT and CDR2 SNEGSKA (reference sequence). V was pared by 3 bases and J by 5 bases, with 9 bases of the junction left unmatched. The CDR3 runs to 14 residues. CDR3 sequence (DNA): TGCAGTGCTAGTCCCGGGACAGGCGGGGACGAGCAGTACTTC. Amino acid sequence: CSASPGTGGDEQYF.

This clonotype was seen ten or more times. J is TRBJ2-7 and V is TRBV20-1; no reliable D call. Trimming removed 6 bases at V and 3 bases at J, with 18 bases between. Germline CDR1 reads DFQATT; CDR2 reads SNEGSKA (reference sequence). The CDR3 is 14 residues long. The chain's CDR3 is CSAYQSGSLYEQYF. The CDR3 DNA sequence: TGCAGTGCGTACCAATCCGGGTCCCTCTACGAGCAGTACTTC.

This clonotype was counted at least ten times. The V and J genes are TRBV12-3 or TRBV12-4 and TRBJ2-2, with 8 positions matching TRBD1. With 5 bases clipped from V and 4 bases from J, the junction kept 6 bases outside the gene matches. CDR3 length: 15 residues. The chain's CDR3 is CASSPDRVSTGELFF. CDR3 sequence (DNA): TGTGCCAGCAGTCCGGACAGGGTATCCACCGGGGAGCTGTTTTTT.

Many counts were recorded for this clonotype. The J gene is TRBJ1-2, the V gene TRBV11-2, with TRBD1 as a possible D gene (6 bases). This CDR3 spans 14 amino acids. Looked up from germline, CDR1 is SGHAT and CDR2 is FQNNGV. V was shortened by 5 bases and J by 4 bases, with 14 bases between the two germline ends. The CDR3 nucleotides read TGTGCCAGCAGCCCTTGGACAGATCCCTATGGCTACACCTTC. Its protein product is CASSPWTDPYGYTF.

This clonotype was detected only a few times. This chain connects TRBV20-1 to TRBJ2-7; D may match TRBD1 or TRBD2 (6 bases each). V gave up 6 bases and J gave up 5 bases, with 14 bases separating them. The CDR3 spans 12 residues. Germline assignment: CDR1 DFQATT and CDR2 SNEGSKA (reference sequence). The CDR3 is CSAPLGGDEQYF. CDR3 nucleotides: TGCAGTGCCCCCCTCGGGGGCGACGAGCAGTACTTC.

Concerning this clonotype: The junction does not match germline at one end; this may be a read error. The chain has TRBV7-8 and TRBJ1-3, with TRBD1 as a possible D gene (5 bases). CDR3 size: 14 residues. CDR1 and CDR2 (germline): SGHVS, FQNEAQ. The CDR3 loop reads CASSHGTDGTTIYF. The DNA of the CDR3 is TGTGCCAGCAGCCACGGGACGGACGGAACCACCATATATTTT.

The chain uses TRBV12-3 or TRBV12-4 and TRBJ2-1; no definite D call. V was shortened by 3 bases and J by 9 bases, with 15 bases between the two germline ends. The CDR3 extends over 14 amino acids. CDR3 DNA sequence: TGTGCCAGCAGTTTTTCTGACGTCGTCTCTGAGCAGTTCTTC. Translation gives CASSFSDVVSEQFF.

This clonotype was detected only a few times. This rearrangement joins TRBV19 to TRBJ1-1, with unresolved D. The V and J ends lost 1 base and 0 bases respectively, with 6 bases between them. Germline values: CDR1 LNHDA, CDR2 SQIVND (reference sequence). This CDR3 has 14 amino acids. CDR3: CASSIGSVNTEAFF. The CDR3 coding sequence is TGTGCCAGTAGTATAGGGTCCGTGAACACTGAAGCTTTCTTT.

This clonotype was recorded at least ten times. The rearrangement links TRBV7-6 to TRBJ2-7, with D perhaps matching TRBD1 (6 bases). V was pared by 5 bases and J by 4 bases, with 15 bases between. CDR1 and CDR2 from the germline V gene are SGHVS and FNYEAQ. This CDR3 contains 14 residues. The CDR3 is CASSPRGGGYEQYF. In DNA form, the CDR3 reads TGTGCCAGCAGCCCCCGAGGGGGTGGGTACGAGCAGTACTTC.

V usage is TRBV11-2 and J usage is TRBJ1-3; D perhaps matches TRBD1 (5 bases). The germline CDR1 and CDR2 sequences are SGHAT and FQNNGV. Trimming took 5 bases from V and 3 from J, leaving 14 bases between them. This CDR3 has 15 residues. The CDR3 region has the DNA TGTGCCAGCAGCCCCACGGCAGGGATTGGAAACACCATATATTTT. This codes for CASSPTAGIGNTIYF.

The rearrangement links TRBV5-6 to TRBJ1-1, with D unresolved. Germline V gene data show CDR1 as SGHDT and CDR2 as YYEEEE. The CDR3 covers 11 residues. Trimming took 0 bases from V and 10 from J, leaving 7 bases between them. DNA for the CDR3: TGTGCCAGCAGCTTGGCCGACGTAGCTTTCTTT. Translating it yields CASSLADVAFF.

With respect to this clonotype: A much more abundant neighbour one base away suggests this may be a read error. The rearrangement joins TRBV28 to TRBJ1-5; a possible D gene is TRBD1 (5 bases). Trimming pared 4 bases from V and 4 bases from J, leaving 11 bases between. Germline V gene lookup returns CDR1 MDHEN and CDR2 SYDVKM. The CDR3 length is 14 residues. The CDR3: CASSWVGPNQPQHF. For the CDR3, the DNA is TGTGCCAGCAGTTGGGTGGGGCCAAATCAGCCCCAGCATTTT.

This clonotype was seen more than once but under ten times. The V and J genes are TRBV12-3 or TRBV12-4 and TRBJ1-2, with D uncertain. V was pared by 3 bases and J by 8 bases, with 13 bases between. CDR3 length: 13 amino acids. The CDR3 region is CASSFSGEVGYTF. CDR3 sequence (DNA): TGTGCCAGCAGTTTTTCGGGCGAGGTGGGCTACACCTTC.

This chain joins TRBV7-9 and TRBJ2-7; D is unresolved. In germline, CDR1 is SEHNR, CDR2 FQNEAQ (reference sequence). CDR3 length: 13 amino acids. Deletions cut 5 bases from V and 5 bases from J, with 13 bases between. CDR3 amino acids: CASSHRARNEQYF. Written as DNA, the CDR3 is TGTGCCAGCAGCCATAGGGCTCGGAACGAGCAGTACTTC.

This clonotype appeared a few times. The V gene is TRBV6-1, the J gene TRBJ2-1; D might be TRBD1 (6 bases). The V end lost 6 bases, the J end lost 4 bases, and 16 bases lay between the germline ends. The CDR3 totals 15 residues. From germline, CDR1 is MNHNS and CDR2 SASEGT. The CDR3 DNA sequence: TGTGCCAGCAGCCTACATAACAGGGCATACAATGAGCAGTTCTTC. Protein product: CASSLHNRAYNEQFF.

This clonotype came up a few times. CDR3 residues: CASSRGNNIGYTF. The CDR3, as DNA: TGCGCCAGCAGCCGCGGGAACAATATAGGCTACACCTTC. The chain couples TRBV4-3 to TRBJ1-2; no reliable D call. The V end was cut by 4 bases, the J end by 8 bases, with 14 bases between. This CDR3 region has 13 residues. In germline, CDR1 is LGHNA, CDR2 YSLEER.

The rearrangement joins TRBV12-3 or TRBV12-4 to TRBJ2-2; the match to TRBD2 covers 12 bases. V was pared by 1 base and J by 2 bases, with 2 bases of the junction left unmatched. This CDR3 spans 17 amino acids. CDR3 protein: CASSLETSGRNTGELFF. The CDR3 nucleotides read TGTGCCAGCAGTTTAGAGACTAGCGGGAGAAACACCGGGGAGCTGTTTTTT.

There are many counts of this clonotype. The chain's CDR3 is CSANNDPAAQYF. The CDR3 nucleotides are TGCAGTGCGAATAACGATCCCGCGGCCCAGTACTTC. The genes are TRBV20-1 and TRBJ2-5; the D is unclear. Germline V lookup: CDR1 DFQATT, CDR2 SNEGSKA (reference sequence). V lost 6 bases and J 9 bases, leaving 17 bases between the germline ends. This CDR3 contains 12 residues.

This clonotype was detected only a few times. This rearrangement joins TRBV12-3 or TRBV12-4 to TRBJ1-6; D not resolved. This CDR3 has 16 residues. Deletions cut 6 bases from V and 1 base from J, with 13 bases between. CDR3 region: CASRVHPGSYNSPLHF. DNA of the CDR3: TGTGCCAGCAGAGTACACCCGGGGTCCTATAATTCACCCCTCCACTTT.

This clonotype was picked up many times. The V and J genes are TRBV30 and TRBJ1-4; TRBD1 is a possible D gene (6 bases). The CDR3 spans 14 residues. Trimming shortened V by 2 bases and J by 5 bases, and 12 bases separated the two germline ends. Germline CDR1 is GTSNPN and CDR2 is SVGIG (reference sequence). CDR3 in DNA: TGTGCCTGGAGTCCCGGGACATCAAATGAAAAACTGTTTTTT. Protein product: CAWSPGTSNEKLFF.

There are a few counts of this clonotype. The rearrangement uses TRBV4-1 and TRBJ2-7, with TRBD2 matching 7 bases. The ends lost 2 bases at V and 3 bases at J; junction bases unmatched: 13. Germline V gene data show CDR1 as MGHRA and CDR2 as YSYEKL. The CDR3 contains 17 residues. CDR3 coding DNA: TGCGCCAGCAGCCAAATCCGGGAGGTGACCCCCGTCTACGAGCAGTACTTC. Translated, it gives CASSQIREVTPVYEQYF.

The chain joins TRBV30 to TRBJ1-1; D is ambiguous. Deletions cut 3 bases from V and 0 bases from J, with 11 bases between. CDR1 is GTSNPN, CDR2 SVGIG, per germline (reference sequence). The CDR3 loop spans 14 amino acids. As DNA, the CDR3 is TGTGCCTGGAGGAGGGTCCAGGTGAACACTGAAGCTTTCTTT. It encodes CAWRRVQVNTEAFF. Using reference TRBV30 and TRBJ1-1 for the parts outside the CDR3, the full variable domain is SQTIHQWPATLVQPVGSPLSLECTVEGTSNPNLYWYRQAAGRGLQLLFYSVGIGQISSEVPQNLSASRPQDRQFILSSKKLLLSDSGFYLCAWRRVQVNTEAFFGQGTRLTVV.

This clonotype was counted between two and nine times. V and J are TRBV7-3 and TRBJ1-2; 7 bases agree with TRBD1. V lost 0 bases to trimming and J lost 4 bases; unmatched junction nucleotides: 8. Germline values: CDR1 SGHTA, CDR2 FQGTGA. The CDR3 is 16 residues long. CDR3 coding DNA: TGTGCCAGCAGCTTAACCGCGGGACAGCCATTCTATGGCTACACCTTC. Its protein product is CASSLTAGQPFYGYTF.

This clonotype was picked up a small number of times. The chain uses TRBV11-2 and TRBJ1-4, with 10 bases matching TRBD1. Germline-derived CDR1 and CDR2 are SGHAT and FQNNGV. CDR3 length equals 15 residues. The ends lost 5 bases at V and 8 bases at J; junction bases unmatched: 8. The CDR3 sequence is CASSDRDRGNEKLFF. For the CDR3, the DNA is TGTGCCAGCAGCGACCGGGACAGGGGAAACGAAAAACTGTTTTTT.

V and J are TRBV28 and TRBJ1-1, with D unresolved. Trimming left V 5 bases short and J 7 bases short, with 11 bases between. Germline CDR1 is MDHEN and CDR2 is SYDVKM. The CDR3 sequence is 12 residues long. The CDR3 protein is CASSPRRNEAFF. CDR3 nucleotide sequence: TGTGCCAGCAGTCCACGACGGAATGAAGCTTTCTTT.

This clonotype was observed at least ten times. J is TRBJ2-7 and V is TRBV7-2, with TRBD1 as a possible D gene (5 bases). The CDR3 length is 13 residues. Germline CDR1 is SGHTA and CDR2 is FQGNSA. V lost 4 bases and J lost 3, with 10 bases in between. CDR3 nucleotides: TGTGCCAGCAGCTCCCGCAGGGTCTACGAGCAGTACTTC. This codes for CASSSRRVYEQYF.